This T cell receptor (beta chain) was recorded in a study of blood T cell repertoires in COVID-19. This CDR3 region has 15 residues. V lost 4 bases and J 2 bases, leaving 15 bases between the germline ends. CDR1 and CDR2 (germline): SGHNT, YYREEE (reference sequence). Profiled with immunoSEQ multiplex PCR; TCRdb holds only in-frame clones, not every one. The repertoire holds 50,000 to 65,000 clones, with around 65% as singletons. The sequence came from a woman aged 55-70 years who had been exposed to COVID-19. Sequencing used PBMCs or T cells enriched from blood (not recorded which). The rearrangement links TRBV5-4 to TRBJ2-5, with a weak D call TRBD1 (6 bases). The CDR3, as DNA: TGTGCCAGCAGCCGAAACCCACAGGGACAAGAGACCCAGTACTTC. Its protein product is CASSRNPQGQETQYF.